Below, 9 T cell receptor beta chains from the same sample are listed, as sequenced in a study of cytomegalovirus exposure and HLA in healthy donors. Researchers ran the PCR with 60 Vbeta and 13 Jbeta primers. The protocol was immunoSEQ multiplex PCR, while the TCRdb copy is restricted to in-frame clones and leaves out a portion. The table records 110,000 or so clones, approximately 84% of them present only once. Sequenced: PBMCs. The receptor source for this set is a male donor in good health and CMV-seronegative.

This clone showed up just once. This chain uses TRBV5-1 with TRBJ2-2, with TRBD2 identical over 7 bases. Germline CDR1 SGHRS, CDR2 YFSETQ. J gave up 1 base and V 0 bases, and 0 bases lay outside the gene matches. The CDR3 has 15 amino acids. The CDR3 region has the DNA TGCGCCAGCAGCTTGGTAGCGGGGAACACCGGGGAGCTGTTTTTT. This translates into CASSLVAGNTGELFF.

The chain couples TRBV4-2 to TRBJ1-2, with a weak D call TRBD1 (6 bases). The CDR3 contains 16 residues. V was trimmed by 2 bases and J by 0 bases, leaving 13 bases between them. Germline CDR1 is LGHNA and CDR2 is YNFKEQ. CDR3 DNA: TGTGCCAGCAGCCAACCTCCGACAGGAGCTAACTATGGCTACACCTTC. It codes for CASSQPPTGANYGYTF.

Only one count was recorded for this clone. This chain joins TRBV7-2 and TRBJ2-5; 8 nucleotides line up with TRBD2. CDR3 length: 16 amino acids. Germline CDR1 SGHTA, CDR2 FQGNSA. After removal of 1 base from V and 4 bases from J, the junction contained 8 bases not matched to a gene. The CDR3: CASSLGLASGGETQYF. Here the CDR3 DNA reads TGTGCCAGCAGCTTAGGACTAGCGAGTGGAGGAGAGACCCAGTACTTC.

The CDR3 region has the DNA TGTGCCAGCCCTAATCGAGAGCGGGGGCACACTGAAGCTTTCTTT. As protein: CASPNRERGHTEAFF. The chain is built from TRBV6-5 and TRBJ1-1; D might be TRBD1 (6 bases). Trimming removed 8 bases at V and 3 bases at J, with 19 bases between. CDR1 MNHEY and CDR2 SVGAGI come from the germline V gene. There are 15 residues in the CDR3.

J is TRBJ2-5 and V is TRBV5-4, with a possible D match to TRBD1 (6 bases). The CDR3 length is 14 residues. V was clipped by 5 bases and J by 5 bases, with 16 bases between them. Germline V gene lookup returns CDR1 SGHNT and CDR2 YYREEE (reference sequence). This chain's CDR3 is CASSYTGIWETQYF. The CDR3 region has the DNA TGTGCCAGCAGTTATACAGGGATCTGGGAGACCCAGTACTTC. Full variable domain (rest looked up from reference TRBV5-4 and TRBJ2-5): ETGVTQSPTHLIKTRGQQVTLRCSSQSGHNTVSWYQQALGQGPQFIFQYYREEENGRGNFPPRFSGLQFPNYSSELNVNALELDDSALYLCASSYTGIWETQYFGPGTRLLVL.

The gene calls are TRBV5-1 and TRBJ2-7; 8 nucleotides line up with TRBD2. Germline V gene lookup returns CDR1 SGHRS and CDR2 YFSETQ. The J segment lost 5 bases and the V segment lost 4 bases, leaving 5 bases of the junction unmatched. CDR3 length: 13 amino acids. This CDR3 is CASSLGRANEQYF. CDR3 sequence (DNA): TGCGCCAGCAGCCTCGGGAGGGCCAACGAGCAGTACTTC.

The rearrangement joins TRBV9 to TRBJ2-7; possible D gene TRBD2, 6 bases. V lost 4 bases to trimming and J lost 3 bases, with 17 bases between them. The CDR3 consists of 15 residues. CDR1 and CDR2 from the germline V gene are SGDLS and YYNGEE. The CDR3 DNA reads as TGTGCCAGCAGCCCCGGGGGAATTGGAATCTACGAGCAGTACTTC. Amino acids: CASSPGGIGIYEQYF.

The count of this clone is one. This chain connects TRBV10-1 to TRBJ2-2; D remains ambiguous. Germline V gives CDR1 WNHNN, CDR2 SYGVQD (reference sequence). V shed 2 bases and J shed 5 bases, with 12 bases lying between them. The CDR3 contains 15 residues. The CDR3 DNA reads TGCGCCAGCAGTGAGACGAGAGTCGGTACCGGGGAGCTGTTTTTT. It specifies CASSETRVGTGELFF.

The rearrangement joins TRBV27 to TRBJ1-2; TRBD1 matches at 10 bases. Trimming at V came to 3 bases and at J to 5 bases, leaving 9 bases not matched to a gene. Germline CDR1 and CDR2: MNHEY and SMNVEV (reference sequence). The CDR3 consists of 16 residues. CDR3 region: CASSLGQGTGGYGYTF. The CDR3, as DNA: TGTGCCAGCAGTTTGGGACAGGGGACGGGAGGATATGGCTACACCTTC.